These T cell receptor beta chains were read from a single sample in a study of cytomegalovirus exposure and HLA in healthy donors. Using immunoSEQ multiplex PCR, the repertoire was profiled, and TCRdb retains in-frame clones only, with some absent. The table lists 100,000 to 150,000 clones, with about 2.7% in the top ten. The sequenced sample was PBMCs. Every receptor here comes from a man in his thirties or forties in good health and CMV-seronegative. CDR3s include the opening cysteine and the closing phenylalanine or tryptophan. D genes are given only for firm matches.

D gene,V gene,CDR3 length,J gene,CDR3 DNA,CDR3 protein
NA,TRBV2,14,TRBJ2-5,TGTGCCAGCAGTCTCGAGCGGACCCAAGAGACCCAGTACTTC,CASSLERTQETQYF
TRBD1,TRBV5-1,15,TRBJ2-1,TGCGCCAGCAGCGACGTGACAGGGGGCTCGGATGAGCAGTTCTTC,CASSDVTGGSDEQFF
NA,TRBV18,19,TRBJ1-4,TGTGCCAGCTCACCACCGCGAGATACAGGGATGGCGGTCGGTGAAAAACTGTTTTTT,CASSPPRDTGMAVGEKLFF
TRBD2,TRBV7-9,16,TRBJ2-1,TGTGCCAGCAGCTTTTTGGGGGCGGGAGGATGGAATGAGCAGTTCTTC,CASSFLGAGGWNEQFF
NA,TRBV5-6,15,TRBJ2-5,TGTGCCAGCAGCTTGATACAGGGACCAGGAGAGACCCAGTACTTC,CASSLIQGPGETQYF
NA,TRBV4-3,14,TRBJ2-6,TGCGCCAGCAGCGCGTTCTCTGGGGCCAACGTCCTGACTTTC,CASSAFSGANVLTF
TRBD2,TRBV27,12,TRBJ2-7,TGTGCCGTTACTAGCGACAGCTACGAGCAGTACTTC,CAVTSDSYEQYF
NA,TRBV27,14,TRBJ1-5,TGTGCCAGCAGTTTATCGTATAGCAATCAGCCCCAGCATTTT,CASSLSYSNQPQHF
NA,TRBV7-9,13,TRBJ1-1,TGTGCCAGCAGCTTAGTAGAGAACACTGAAGCTTTCTTT,CASSLVENTEAFF
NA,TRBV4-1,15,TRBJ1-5,TGCGCCAGCAGCCAAGAGGTCCTAAGTAATCAGCCCCAGCATTTT,CASSQEVLSNQPQHF
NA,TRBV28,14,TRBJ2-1,TGTGCCAGCACCCCTGCCGGGACTTACAATGAGCAGTTCTTC,CASTPAGTYNEQFF
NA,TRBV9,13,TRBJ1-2,TGTGCCAGCAGCCCAGCGGGGGTGGATGGCTACACCTTC,CASSPAGVDGYTF
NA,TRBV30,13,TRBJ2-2,TGTGCATACCAGCCCGGGACTTCCGGGGAGCTGTTTTTT,CAYQPGTSGELFF
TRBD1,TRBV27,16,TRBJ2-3,TGTGCCAGCAGTCTTACTACAGGGGAACTGATGGATACGCAGTATTTT,CASSLTTGELMDTQYF
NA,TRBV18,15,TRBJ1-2,TGTGCCAGCTCCGAGGGACACCCAAAGACCTATGGCTACACCTTC,CASSEGHPKTYGYTF
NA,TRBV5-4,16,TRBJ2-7,TGTGCCAGCAGCCCGACCCCTGGCGGAAGCTCCTACGAGCAGTACTTC,CASSPTPGGSSYEQYF
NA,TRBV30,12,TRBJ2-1,TGTGCCTGGACTCAGAACTACAATGAGCAGTTCTTC,CAWTQNYNEQFF
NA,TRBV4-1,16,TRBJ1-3,TGCGCCAGCAGCCAAGAAGCCAGGGCTAGGGGAAACACCATATATTTT,CASSQEARARGNTIYF
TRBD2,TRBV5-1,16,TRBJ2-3,TGCGCCAGCAGCTTGGTAGGTAGCGGGACCACAGATACGCAGTATTTT,CASSLVGSGTTDTQYF
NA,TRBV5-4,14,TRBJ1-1,TGTGCCAGCAGCTTGGAGGCGGGGACGACTGAAGCTTTCTTT,CASSLEAGTTEAFF
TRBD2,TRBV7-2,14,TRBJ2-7,TGTGCCAGCAGCGCCCGGGGGGGCCTTGGAGAGCAGTACTTC,CASSARGGLGEQYF
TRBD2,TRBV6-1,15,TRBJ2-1,TGTGCCAGCAGTGAAGCGCCTAGCGGGAGCGATGAGCAGTTCTTC,CASSEAPSGSDEQFF
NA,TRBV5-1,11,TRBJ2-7,TGCGCCAGCAGCTCCAAATACGAGCAGTACTTC,CASSSKYEQYF
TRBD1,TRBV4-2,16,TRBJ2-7,TGTGCCAGCAGCCAAGATCAGGGACAGGGGCCCTACGAGCAGTACTTC,CASSQDQGQGPYEQYF
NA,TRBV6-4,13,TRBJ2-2,TGTGCCAGCAGTGACGGAGACACCGGGGAGCTGTTTTTT,CASSDGDTGELFF
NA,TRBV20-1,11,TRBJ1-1,TGCAGTGCAGACGGGGTCACTGAAGCTTTCTTT,CSADGVTEAFF
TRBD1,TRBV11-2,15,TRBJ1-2,TGTGCCAGCAGCCGAACAGGGGGCGCGGGCTATGGCTACACCTTC,CASSRTGGAGYGYTF
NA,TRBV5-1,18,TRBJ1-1,TGCGCCAGCAGCTTGGGAGTCTTGGGGGCCGGGCGTTCGACTGAAGCTTTCTTT,CASSLGVLGAGRSTEAFF
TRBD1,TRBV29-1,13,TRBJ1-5,TGCAGCGTACAGGGGGATAGCAATCAGCCCCAGCATTTT,CSVQGDSNQPQHF
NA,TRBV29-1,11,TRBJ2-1,TGCAGCTCAGGCTCCTACAATGAGCAGTTCTTC,CSSGSYNEQFF
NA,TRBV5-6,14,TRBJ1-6,TGTGCCAGCAGCTTTCCGGGTCTTGGTTCACCCCTCCACTTT,CASSFPGLGSPLHF
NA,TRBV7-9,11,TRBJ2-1,TGTGCCAGCACTAGGATGAGGGAGCAGTTCTTC,CASTRMREQFF
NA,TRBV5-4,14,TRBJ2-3,TGTGCCAGCAGCCCCGGGAGAGGCGTTGATACGCAGTATTTT,CASSPGRGVDTQYF
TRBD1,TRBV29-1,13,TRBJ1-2,TGCAGCGTACTGTTGCAGGGGGCAAATGGCTACACCTTC,CSVLLQGANGYTF
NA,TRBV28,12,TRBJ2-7,TGTGCCAGCAGTTTACCGGGGAACGAGCAGTACTTC,CASSLPGNEQYF
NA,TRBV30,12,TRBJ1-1,TGTGCCTGGGAGATCGGAGGGACTGAAGCTTTCTTT,CAWEIGGTEAFF
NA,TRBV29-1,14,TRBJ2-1,TGCAGCGTTTCACAGGGCGGGTCCTACAATGAGCAGTTCTTC,CSVSQGGSYNEQFF
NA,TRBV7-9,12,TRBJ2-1,TGTGCCAGCAGCTTACAAATCCAGGAGCAGTTCTTC,CASSLQIQEQFF
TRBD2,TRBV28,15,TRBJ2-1,TGTGCCCTGGGCAGGACTAGCGGGAGTTATAATGAGCAGTTCTTC,CALGRTSGSYNEQFF